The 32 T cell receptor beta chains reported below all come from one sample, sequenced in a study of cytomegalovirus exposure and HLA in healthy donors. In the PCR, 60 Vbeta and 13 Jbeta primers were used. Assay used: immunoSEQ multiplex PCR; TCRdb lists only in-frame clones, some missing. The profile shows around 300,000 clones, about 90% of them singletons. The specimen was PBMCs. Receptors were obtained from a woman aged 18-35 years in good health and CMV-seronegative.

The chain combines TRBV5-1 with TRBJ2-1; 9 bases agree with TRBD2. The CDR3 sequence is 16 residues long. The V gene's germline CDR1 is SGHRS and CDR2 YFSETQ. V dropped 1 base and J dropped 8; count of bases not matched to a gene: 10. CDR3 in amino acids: CASSLKSSGGSDEQFF. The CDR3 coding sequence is TGCGCCAGCAGCTTGAAGAGTAGCGGGGGTAGCGATGAGCAGTTCTTC.

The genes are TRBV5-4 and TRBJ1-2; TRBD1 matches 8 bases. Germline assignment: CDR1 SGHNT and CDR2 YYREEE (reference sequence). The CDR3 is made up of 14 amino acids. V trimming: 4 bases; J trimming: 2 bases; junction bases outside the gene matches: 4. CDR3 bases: TGTGCCAGCAGCGGACAGGGAGAAAACTATGGCTACACCTTC. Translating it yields CASSGQGENYGYTF.

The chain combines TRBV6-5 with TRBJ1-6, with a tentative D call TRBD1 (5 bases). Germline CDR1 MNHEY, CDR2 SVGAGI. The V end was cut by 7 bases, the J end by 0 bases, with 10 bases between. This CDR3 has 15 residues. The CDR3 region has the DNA TGTGCCAGCACCGTTACAGGCTCCTATAATTCACCCCTCCACTTT. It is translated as CASTVTGSYNSPLHF.

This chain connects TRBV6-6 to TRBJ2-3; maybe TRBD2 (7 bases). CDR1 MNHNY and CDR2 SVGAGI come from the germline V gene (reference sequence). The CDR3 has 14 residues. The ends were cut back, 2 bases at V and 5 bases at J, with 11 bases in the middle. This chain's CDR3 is CASSYGGGRDTQYF. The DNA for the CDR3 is TGTGCCAGCAGTTACGGGGGGGGCAGAGATACGCAGTATTTT.

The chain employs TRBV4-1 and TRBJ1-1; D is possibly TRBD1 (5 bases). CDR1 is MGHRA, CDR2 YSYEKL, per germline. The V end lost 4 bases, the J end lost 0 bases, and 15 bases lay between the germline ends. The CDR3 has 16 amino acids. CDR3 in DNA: TGCGCCAGCAGCCCCCCGGCAGGGATCATGAACACTGAAGCTTTCTTT. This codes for CASSPPAGIMNTEAFF.

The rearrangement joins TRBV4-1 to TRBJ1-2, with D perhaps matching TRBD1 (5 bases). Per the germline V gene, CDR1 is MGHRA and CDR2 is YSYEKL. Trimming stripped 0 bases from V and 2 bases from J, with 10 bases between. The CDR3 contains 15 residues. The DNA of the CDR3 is TGCGCCAGCAGCCAAGACAGGGAACAGAACTATGGCTACACCTTC. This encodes CASSQDREQNYGYTF.

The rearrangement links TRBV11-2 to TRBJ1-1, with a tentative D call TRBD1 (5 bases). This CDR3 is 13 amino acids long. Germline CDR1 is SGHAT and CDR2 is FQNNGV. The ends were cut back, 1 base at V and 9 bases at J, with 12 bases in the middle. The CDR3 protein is CASSLGGDRKAFF. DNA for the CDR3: TGTGCCAGCAGCTTAGGGGGGGACCGGAAAGCTTTCTTT.

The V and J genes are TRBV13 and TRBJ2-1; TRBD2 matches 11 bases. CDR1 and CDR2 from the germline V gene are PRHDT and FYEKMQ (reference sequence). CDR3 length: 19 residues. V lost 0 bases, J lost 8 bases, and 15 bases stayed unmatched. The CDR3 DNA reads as TGTGCCAGCAGCTTAGGAAGAGACCCGACTAGCGGGGAACCGGATGAGCAGTTCTTC. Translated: CASSLGRDPTSGEPDEQFF.

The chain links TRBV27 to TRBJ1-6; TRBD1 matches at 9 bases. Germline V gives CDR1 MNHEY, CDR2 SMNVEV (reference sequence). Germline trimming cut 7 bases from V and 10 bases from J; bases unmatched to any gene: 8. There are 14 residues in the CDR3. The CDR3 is CASTGQGFWSPLHF. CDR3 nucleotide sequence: TGTGCCAGCACGGGACAGGGTTTTTGGTCACCCCTCCACTTT.

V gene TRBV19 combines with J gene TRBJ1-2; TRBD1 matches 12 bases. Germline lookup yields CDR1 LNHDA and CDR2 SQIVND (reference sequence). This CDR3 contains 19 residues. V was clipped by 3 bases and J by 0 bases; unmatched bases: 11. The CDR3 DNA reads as TGTGCCAGTAGTATCGGTAGTCGGGACAGGGGGCGAACTAACTATGGCTACACCTTC. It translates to CASSIGSRDRGRTNYGYTF.

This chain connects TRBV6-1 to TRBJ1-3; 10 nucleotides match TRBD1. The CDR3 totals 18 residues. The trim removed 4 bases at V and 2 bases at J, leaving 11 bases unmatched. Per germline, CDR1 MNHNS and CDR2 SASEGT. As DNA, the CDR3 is TGTGCCAGCAGTGTCTGGGGGACAGGGGTCGCGACTGGAAACACCATATATTTT. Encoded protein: CASSVWGTGVATGNTIYF.

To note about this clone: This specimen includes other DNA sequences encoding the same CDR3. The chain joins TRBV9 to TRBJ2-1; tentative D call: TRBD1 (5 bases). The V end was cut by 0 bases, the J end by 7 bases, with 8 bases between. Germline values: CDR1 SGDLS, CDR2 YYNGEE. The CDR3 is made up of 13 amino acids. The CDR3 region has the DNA TGTGCCAGCAGCGTAGCGTCAGGGAATGAGCAGTTCTTC. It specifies CASSVASGNEQFF.

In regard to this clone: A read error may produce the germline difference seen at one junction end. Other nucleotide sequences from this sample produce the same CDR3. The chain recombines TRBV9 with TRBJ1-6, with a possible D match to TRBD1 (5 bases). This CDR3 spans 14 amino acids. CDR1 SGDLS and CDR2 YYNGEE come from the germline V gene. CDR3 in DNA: TGTGCCAGCAGCGTATCACAGGAGAATTCCCCCCTCCACTTT. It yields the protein CASSVSQENSPLHF.

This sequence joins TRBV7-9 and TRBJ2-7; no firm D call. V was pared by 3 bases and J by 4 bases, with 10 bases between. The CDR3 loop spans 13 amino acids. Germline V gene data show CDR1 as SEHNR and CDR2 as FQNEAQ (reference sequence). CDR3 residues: CASSFDIQYEQYF. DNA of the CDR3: TGTGCCAGCAGCTTTGACATTCAATACGAGCAGTACTTC.

CDR3 in amino acids: CASSPEGGGPSSGNTIYF. The CDR3 nucleotides are TGCGCCAGCAGCCCAGAAGGGGGGGGCCCGAGCTCTGGAAACACCATATATTTT. The rearrangement joins TRBV4-1 to TRBJ1-3; possibly TRBD1 for D (6 bases). CDR1 MGHRA and CDR2 YSYEKL come from the germline V gene. The V and J ends lost 4 bases and 0 bases respectively, with 19 bases between them. The CDR3 runs 18 residues.

CDR3 amino acids: CASDTSGGSGTEAFF. The CDR3 DNA sequence: TGCGCCAGCGACACTTCGGGGGGTTCGGGTACTGAAGCTTTCTTT. The chain joins TRBV5-1 to TRBJ1-1, with D perhaps TRBD1 (5 bases). This CDR3 spans 15 amino acids. Germline lookup yields CDR1 SGHRS and CDR2 YFSETQ. Trimming cost V 7 bases and J 5 bases, with 21 bases left between them.

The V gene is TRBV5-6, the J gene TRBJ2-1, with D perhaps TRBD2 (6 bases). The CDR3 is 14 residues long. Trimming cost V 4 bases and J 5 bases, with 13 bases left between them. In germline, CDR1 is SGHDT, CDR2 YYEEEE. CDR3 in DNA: TGTGCCAGCAGCGTAGGACTACTCAACAATGAGCAGTTCTTC. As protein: CASSVGLLNNEQFF.

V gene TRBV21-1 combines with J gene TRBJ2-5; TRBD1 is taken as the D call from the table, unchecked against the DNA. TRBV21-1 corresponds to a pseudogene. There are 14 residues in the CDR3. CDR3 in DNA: TGTGCCAGCAGCCCCCATCCCCGAGGGGGGACCCAGTACTTC. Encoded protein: CASSPHPRGGTQYF.

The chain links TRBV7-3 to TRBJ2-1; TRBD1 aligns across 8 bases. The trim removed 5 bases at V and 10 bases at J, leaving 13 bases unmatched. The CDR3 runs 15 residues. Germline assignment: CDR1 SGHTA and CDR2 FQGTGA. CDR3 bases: TGTGCCAGCAGCCGGACAGGGACCCTCGAGGAGGAGCAGTTCTTC. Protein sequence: CASSRTGTLEEEQFF.

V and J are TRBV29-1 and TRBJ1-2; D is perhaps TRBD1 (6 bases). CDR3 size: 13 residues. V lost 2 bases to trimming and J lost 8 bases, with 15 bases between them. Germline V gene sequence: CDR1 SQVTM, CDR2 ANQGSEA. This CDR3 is CSVEKRGAQGYTF. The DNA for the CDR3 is TGCAGCGTTGAAAAGCGGGGGGCGCAGGGCTACACCTTC.

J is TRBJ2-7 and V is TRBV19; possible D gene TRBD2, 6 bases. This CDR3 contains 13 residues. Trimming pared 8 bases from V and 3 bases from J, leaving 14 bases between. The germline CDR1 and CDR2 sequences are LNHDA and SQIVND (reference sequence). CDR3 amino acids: CASRDGGLYEQYF. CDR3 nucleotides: TGTGCCAGTCGAGACGGGGGACTCTACGAGCAGTACTTC. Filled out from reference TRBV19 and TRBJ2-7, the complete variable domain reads DGGITQSPKYLFRKEGQNVTLSCEQNLNHDAMYWYRQDPGQGLRLIYYSQIVNDFQKGDIAEGYSVSREKKESFPLTVTSAQKNPTAFYLCASRDGGLYEQYFGPGTRLTVT.

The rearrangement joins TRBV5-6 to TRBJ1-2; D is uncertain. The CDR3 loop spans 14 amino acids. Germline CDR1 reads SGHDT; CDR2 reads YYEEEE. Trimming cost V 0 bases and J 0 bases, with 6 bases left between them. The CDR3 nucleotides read TGTGCCAGCAGCTTGGTGGAGCCTAACTATGGCTACACCTTC. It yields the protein CASSLVEPNYGYTF.

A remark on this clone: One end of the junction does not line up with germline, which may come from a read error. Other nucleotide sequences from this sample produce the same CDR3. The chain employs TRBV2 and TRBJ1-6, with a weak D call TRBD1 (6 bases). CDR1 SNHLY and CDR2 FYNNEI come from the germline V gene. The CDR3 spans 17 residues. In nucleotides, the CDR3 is TGTGCCAGCAGCCCTATAGAGGGACACTCCTATAATTCCCCCCTCCACTTT. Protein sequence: CASSPIEGHSYNSPLHF.

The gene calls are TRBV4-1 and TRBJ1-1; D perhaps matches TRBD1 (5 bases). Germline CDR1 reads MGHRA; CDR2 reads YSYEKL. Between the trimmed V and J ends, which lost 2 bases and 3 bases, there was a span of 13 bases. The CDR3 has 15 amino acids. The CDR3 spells CASSQFPGGDTEAFF. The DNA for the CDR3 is TGCGCCAGCAGCCAATTCCCCGGGGGAGACACTGAAGCTTTCTTT.

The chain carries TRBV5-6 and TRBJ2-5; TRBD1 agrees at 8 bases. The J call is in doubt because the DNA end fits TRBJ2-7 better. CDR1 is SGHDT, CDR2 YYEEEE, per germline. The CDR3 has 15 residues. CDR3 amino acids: CASSPGGGWTYEQYF. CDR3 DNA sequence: TGTGCCAGCAGCCCAGGGGGCGGTTGGACCTACGAGCAGTACTTC.

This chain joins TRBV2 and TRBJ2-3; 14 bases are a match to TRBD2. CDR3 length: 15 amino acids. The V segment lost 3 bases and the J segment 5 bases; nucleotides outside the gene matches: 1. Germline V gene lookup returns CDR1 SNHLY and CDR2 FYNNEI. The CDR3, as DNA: TGTGCCAGCAGTGATGGGACTAGCGGGGGAGATACGCAGTATTTT. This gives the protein CASSDGTSGGDTQYF. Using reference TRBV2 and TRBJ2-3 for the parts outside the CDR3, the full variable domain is EPEVTQTPSHQVTQMGQEVILRCVPISNHLYFYWYRQILGQKVEFLVSFYNNEISEKSEIFDDQFSVERPDGSNFTLKIRSTKLEDSAMYFCASSDGTSGGDTQYFGPGTRLTVL.

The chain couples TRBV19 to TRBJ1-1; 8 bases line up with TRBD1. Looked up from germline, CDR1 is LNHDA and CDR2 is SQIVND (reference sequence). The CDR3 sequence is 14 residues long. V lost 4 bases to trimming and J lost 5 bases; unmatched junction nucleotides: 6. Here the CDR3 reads CASSTTGGVTEAFF. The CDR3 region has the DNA TGTGCCAGTAGTACAACAGGGGGAGTGACTGAAGCTTTCTTT.

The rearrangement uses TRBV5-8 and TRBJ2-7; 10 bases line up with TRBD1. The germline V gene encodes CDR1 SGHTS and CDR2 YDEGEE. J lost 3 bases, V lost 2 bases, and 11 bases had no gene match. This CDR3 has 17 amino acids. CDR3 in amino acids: CASSLVIRDRGFYEQYF. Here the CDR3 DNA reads TGTGCCAGCAGCTTAGTGATCCGGGACAGGGGATTCTACGAGCAGTACTTC.

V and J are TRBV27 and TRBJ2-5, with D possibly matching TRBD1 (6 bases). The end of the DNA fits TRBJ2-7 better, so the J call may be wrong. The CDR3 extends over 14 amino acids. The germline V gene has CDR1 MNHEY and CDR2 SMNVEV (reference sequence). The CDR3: CASSPGQSSYEQYF. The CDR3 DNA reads TGTGCCAGCAGTCCAGGACAGAGCTCCTACGAGCAGTACTTC.

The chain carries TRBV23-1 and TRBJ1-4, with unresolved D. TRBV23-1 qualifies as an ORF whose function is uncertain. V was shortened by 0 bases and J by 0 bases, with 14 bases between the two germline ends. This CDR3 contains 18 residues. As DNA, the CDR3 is TGCGCCAGCAGTCAATCGCCTTTGGCATTGTCAACTAATGAAAAACTGTTTTTT. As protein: CASSQSPLALSTNEKLFF.

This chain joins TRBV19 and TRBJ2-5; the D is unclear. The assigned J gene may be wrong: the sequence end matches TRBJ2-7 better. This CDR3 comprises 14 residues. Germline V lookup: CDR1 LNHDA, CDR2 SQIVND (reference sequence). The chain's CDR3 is CASSIGLHPYEQYF. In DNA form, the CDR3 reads TGTGCCAGTAGTATTGGGCTCCACCCCTACGAGCAGTACTTC.

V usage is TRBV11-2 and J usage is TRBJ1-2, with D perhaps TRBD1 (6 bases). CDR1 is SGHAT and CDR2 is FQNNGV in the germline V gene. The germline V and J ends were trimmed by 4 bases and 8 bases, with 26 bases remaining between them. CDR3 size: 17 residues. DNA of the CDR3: TGTGCCAGCAGCTCAAATCCTAGGGGGTTCGGTCAAGGGGGCTACACCTTC. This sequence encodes CASSSNPRGFGQGGYTF.